The 10 T cell receptor beta chains presented below share a single source sample, sequenced in a study of cytomegalovirus exposure and HLA in healthy donors. 60 Vbeta and 13 Jbeta primers were used in PCR. Method: immunoSEQ multiplex PCR; TCRdb's copy keeps in-frame clones and lacks some. The data show roughly 120,000 clones, with 78% seen just once and 1% to 1.5% held by the top ten. Sample: PBMCs. All receptors come from a woman younger than 45 in good health and CMV-seronegative.

The chain carries TRBV4-3 and TRBJ2-2; D may be TRBD2 (6 bases). CDR1 is LGHNA and CDR2 is YSLEER in the germline V gene. V gave up 0 bases and J gave up 2 bases, with 13 bases separating them. The CDR3 has 17 residues. The CDR3 sequence: CASSQDRSGLNTGELFF. The CDR3 DNA is TGCGCCAGCAGCCAAGATCGATCGGGACTTAACACCGGGGAGCTGTTTTTT.

This clone came up a few times. J is TRBJ1-5 and V is TRBV30; D call uncertain. Trimming removed 0 bases at V and 5 bases at J, with 14 bases between. CDR1 is GTSNPN and CDR2 is SVGIG in the germline V gene (reference sequence). The CDR3 runs to 15 residues. CDR3 region: CAWSVPAGTYQPQHF. CDR3 in DNA: TGTGCCTGGAGTGTACCGGCGGGAACATATCAGCCCCAGCATTTT.

The CDR3: CSVALLAETQYF. CDR3 DNA sequence: TGCAGCGTTGCACTTCTAGCGGAGACCCAGTACTTC. The chain has TRBV29-1 and TRBJ2-5; D may be TRBD2 (6 bases). Per germline, CDR1 SQVTM and CDR2 ANQGSEA. The CDR3 contains 12 residues. The ends were cut back, 4 bases at V and 5 bases at J, with 11 bases in the middle. Using reference TRBV29-1 and TRBJ2-5 for the parts outside the CDR3, the full variable domain is SAVISQKPSRDICQRGTSLTIQCQVDSQVTMMFWYRQQPGQSLTLIATANQGSEATYESGFVIDKFPISRPNLTFSTLTVSNMSPEDSSIYLCSVALLAETQYFGPGTRLLVL.

This chain joins TRBV4-1 and TRBJ1-5, with D possibly TRBD1 on 6 matching bases. Germline V gives CDR1 MGHRA, CDR2 YSYEKL. This CDR3 is 17 amino acids long. The germline V and J ends were trimmed by 0 bases and 3 bases, with 15 bases remaining between them. The CDR3 here is CASSQEVGGGANQPQHF. The CDR3 nucleotides read TGCGCCAGCAGCCAAGAGGTAGGGGGGGGCGCCAATCAGCCCCAGCATTTT.

The V gene is TRBV7-8, the J gene TRBJ2-7; TRBD2 might be the D (6 bases). Trimming pared 6 bases from V and 6 bases from J, leaving 21 bases between. The CDR3 covers 15 residues. The germline gives CDR1 SGHVS, CDR2 FQNEAQ. The CDR3 nucleotides read TGTGCCAGCAGGAGTAGCGGCGTCCCCCTTAGCGAGCAGTACTTC. It codes for CASRSSGVPLSEQYF.

The chain uses TRBV7-3 and TRBJ2-5, with D hard to call. Germline lookup yields CDR1 SGHTA and CDR2 FQGTGA. The CDR3 length is 12 residues. V dropped 1 base and J dropped 9 bases, with 9 bases sitting between them. Here the CDR3 DNA reads TGTGCCAGCAGCTTAATGGGCCAGGCCCAGTACTTC. Its translation: CASSLMGQAQYF.

The chain uses TRBV10-3 and TRBJ2-1; maybe TRBD2 (5 bases). This CDR3 has 14 amino acids. V was trimmed by 7 bases and J by 3 bases, leaving 13 bases between them. Germline CDR1 and CDR2: ENHRY and SYGVKD. The chain's CDR3 is CAIKPSGDYNEQFF. CDR3 DNA: TGTGCCATCAAACCGAGCGGAGACTACAATGAGCAGTTCTTC.

The V call is TRBV6-1, the J call TRBJ2-2, with D perhaps matching TRBD1 (5 bases). The CDR3 runs to 15 residues. V dropped 4 bases and J dropped 0 bases, with 9 bases sitting between them. The germline gives CDR1 MNHNS, CDR2 SASEGT. The CDR3 protein is CASSGQGANTGELFF. CDR3 nucleotides: TGTGCCAGCAGTGGGCAAGGGGCGAACACCGGGGAGCTGTTTTTT.

In its sample, this clone was seen a few times. J is TRBJ2-7 and V is TRBV6-1, with 9 bases aligning to TRBD1. This CDR3 is 15 amino acids long. The ends lost 2 bases at V and 7 bases at J; junction bases unmatched: 9. Germline loops: CDR1 MNHNS, CDR2 SASEGT. The CDR3 DNA follows: TGTGCCAGCAGTGAATCTAAGGACAGGGGTTGGGAGCAGTACTTC. Residues: CASSESKDRGWEQYF.

This chain links TRBV18 with TRBJ2-5; D gene unclear. Trimming cost V 4 bases and J 5 bases, with 14 bases left between them. Germline assignment: CDR1 KGHSH and CDR2 LQKENI. The length of the CDR3 is 14 residues. CDR3 protein: CASSQPQPRETQYF. The CDR3 DNA reads as TGTGCCAGCTCACAACCCCAACCACGGGAGACCCAGTACTTC.